This T cell receptor beta chain was observed in a study of Ad26.COV2.S vaccination and SARS-CoV-2 variants. In the study overall: The authors gave Ad26.COV2.S intramuscularly, either once or twice 56 days apart.

Using immunoSEQ multiplex PCR, the repertoire was profiled, and TCRdb retains in-frame clones only, with some absent. The sample comprises around 300,000 clones, 85% to 90% of which are singletons, and roughly 6% rests with the top ten. CDR3 length: 19 residues. CDR1 is MNHEY and CDR2 is SMNVEV in the germline V gene (reference sequence). Trimming shortened V by 5 bases and J by 0 bases, and 23 bases separated the two germline ends. This clone has a handful of counts. No antigen is known for it. The study's findings and limits: Total T cell responses may have been underestimated by the TCR breadth and depth analyses. Non-spike TCR breadth showed similarity between vaccine and placebo recipients.

Sample treatment: 15 to 20 received Ad26.COV2.S at low or high dose, single or two shots; a few received placebo; per-sample allocation not given. Repertoires come from day 63 after the first vaccine or placebo injection. In the vaccine, an Ad26 vector expressed the SARS-CoV-2 spike of the Wuhan strain. The clonotype comes from a person between 18 and 65 years old who received the Ad26.COV2.S COVID-19 vaccine or a placebo. The specimen comprised peripheral blood, sampled in a trial of Ad26.COV2.S vaccine versus placebo. The rearrangement uses TRBV27 and TRBJ1-5; no reliable D call. The CDR3 reads CASSPDPEFIENSNQPQHF. CDR3 coding DNA: TGTGCCAGCAGTCCCGACCCGGAGTTCATAGAGAATAGCAATCAGCCCCAGCATTTT.